This TCR beta chain appears in the sequencing data of a study of T cell repertoires in cytomegalovirus infection (dated by TCRdb to the late 2010s). Some background on the complete study: Recently identified HLA-C-restricted CMV epitopes, whose presentation resists viral immunomodulation, were targeted by peptide stimulations together with well-studied HLA-B-restricted epitopes. Because public TCR beta signatures pointed to carriage of CMV infection together with the matching HLA type, the HLA type of each donor mattered for the analysis.

V is cut back by 6 bases and J by 0 bases, with 8 bases in the junction unmatched. Based on the germline V gene (reference sequence), the CDR1 and CDR2 sequences are DFQATT and SNEGSKA. Counted from cysteine to phenylalanine, this CDR3 has 15 amino acids. The CDR3 DNA has 45 bases and is translated from base 1. The data were produced on an Illumina HiSeq 1500. TCRdb applied fastp at Q25 and MiXCR to the public reads, then kept only in-frame beta chains. Entries that share a CDR3 protein sequence are merged under the most common genes and DNA. The sample table shows 900,000 to 950,000 distinct CDR3 sequences, and roughly 30% are seen once. About an eighth of the sample is in the top ten clones. The treatment or condition label on this specimen signifies: in vitro stimulation with specific CMV peptide epitopes to enrich CMV-specific T cells. This clonotype was counted a single time. There is no known antigen for this receptor. No base qualities exist here, and no much larger clone lies one base off it. One read represents weak support.

Paper-wide results and their limitations: Cumulative frequency of public TCR beta family members discriminated carriers of CMV infection plus the relevant HLA type in this cohort and an independent approximately 370-donor cohort. The ex vivo response was dominated by HLA-C-restricted CMV-specific TCR beta clonotypes, which also provided the single most frequent clonotype in two of eight donors.

Recombination linked TRBV20-1 to TRBJ2-3, with 8 bases aligning to TRBD2. The sequence came from a human donor in good health (CMV status not recorded). Some clones in this sample may be carry-over from other donors' samples. The sample here was cultured CD8+ T cells from PBMCs, taken from culture after CMV antigen stimulation. The nucleotide sequence reads as follows: TGCAGTGCCTTCGCGGGGGGCACTAGCACAGATACGCAGTATTTT. Translated, this gives CSAFAGGTSTDTQYF.